This T cell receptor (beta chain) is from a study of glioma-infiltrating T cells after dendritic cell vaccination. As for the study in general: Samples are from glioblastoma patients in Phase I and II dendritic cell vaccine trials. At biweekly intervals, patients got three intradermal dendritic cell vaccine injections.

V lost 0 bases to trimming and J lost 3 bases; unmatched junction nucleotides: 3. The CDR3 totals 15 residues. The germline CDR1 and CDR2 sequences are SGHDT and YYEEEE. TCRB CDR3 was amplified from 2 ug genomic DNA or less. Primers: 60 V beta forward and 13 J beta reverse. The data were produced by immunoSEQ multiplex PCR, yet TCRdb's version contains in-frame clones alone and is incomplete. This table holds approximately 67,000 clones, approximately 81% found once. Sample: blood, taken before dendritic cell vaccination. The chain uses TRBV5-6 and TRBJ2-3; 8 bases are a match to TRBD2. This clonotype originated in a human donor with glioblastoma. DNA for the CDR3: TGTGCCAGCAGCTTGGAACTAGCGGATACAGATACGCAGTATTTT. Translated: CASSLELADTDTQYF. The full variable domain, in which reference TRBV5-6 and TRBJ2-3 provide the parts outside the CDR3, is DAGVTQSPTHLIKTRGQQVTLRCSPKSGHDTVSWYQQALGQGPQFIFQYYEEEERQRGNFPDRFSGHQFPNYSSELNVNALLLGDSALYLCASSLELADTDTQYFGPGTRLTVL.